This TCR beta chain was profiled in a study of shared clonotypes between healthy human individuals. Sequencing was performed with immunoSEQ multiplex PCR; in TCRdb, only in-frame clones are kept and a portion is missing. The sample holds 2 million to 2.5 million clones, 95% seen once. The CDR3 covers 14 residues. Per germline, CDR1 SGHNT and CDR2 YYREEE (reference sequence). V lost 0 bases, J lost 5 bases, and 12 bases lay in between. The chain carries TRBV5-4 and TRBJ2-7, with D maybe TRBD1 (6 bases). This receptor was taken from a man between 18 and 35 years old in good health. The source material was naive CD4+ T cells sorted from blood. The subset here: CD45RA+ positively selected. CDR3: CASSLDRAADEQYF. The CDR3 nucleotides are TGTGCCAGCAGCTTGGACAGGGCCGCCGACGAGCAGTACTTC.